This T cell receptor beta chain was recorded in a study of T-cell reconstitution after alpha-beta-depleted transplantation in children (dated by TCRdb to about 2016). Broadly, across the study: Using TCR repertoire profiling, the study followed T-cell immune reconstitution in a quantitative way in children after TCRalphabeta/CD19-depleted allogeneic hematopoietic cell transplantation.

A distance of 14 bases separates the germline ends of V and J, which lose 7 bases and 4 bases respectively. The CDR3 runs 12 residues from the cysteine to the phenylalanine. The sequence is cut down to CDR3 DNA, 36 bases in frame from base 1. The germline V gene encodes CDR1 GTSNPN and CDR2 SVGIG (reference sequence). Paper-wide results and their limitations: In some patients, the high TCRbeta diversity seen at day 60 was put down to recipient T cells and intrathymic progenitors that had survived conditioning. The frequencies of hyperexpanded clones fell over the following months, and after one year, T-cell counts and TCRbeta diversity were mostly attributed to newly produced T cells. The apparently early recovery of alphabetaT-cell counts about two months after transplant reportedly depended on only several hundred rapidly expanded clones that came from non-depleted graft cells.

On this clonotype itself: Its recognized antigen is unknown. No quality values exist for individual bases; no much larger clone is one base distant.

The library relied on PCR. Sequencing instrument: Illumina HiSeq 2500. To normalize quantification of the TCRbeta repertoire, the TCR libraries were built with molecular barcoding that relied on unique molecular identifiers. The raw public reads went through TCRdb reprocessing: fastp at Q25, MiXCR clone calling, in-frame beta chains kept. Rows are unified per CDR3 protein, each entry keeping the most common DNA and genes. The sample contains about 830,000 distinct CDR3 sequences, 15% to 20% of them found a single time. The ten top clones hold around 4.5% of the sample. Sample treatment or condition, as interpreted from the label and publication: allogeneic hematopoietic cell transplantation with graft depleted of TCRalphabeta T cells and CD19 B cells. The transplant recipients were children given TCRalphabeta/CD19-depleted allogeneic hematopoietic cell grafts.

The source was PBMCs, mostly from graft donor cells, collected 360 days after TCRalphabeta/CD19-depleted stem cell transplant. Rearrangement joined TRBV30 to TRBJ2-7; a tentative D match to TRBD1 spans 5 bases. The source is a male patient aged 10-17 years who had a stem cell transplant for acute lymphoblastic leukemia, so the T cells may come from the graft donor. The DNA reads TGTGCCTCGACGCAGGGATATTACGAGCAGTACTTC. It translates as CASTQGYYEQYF.